The 14 T cell receptor beta chains in this list originate from one sample, sequenced in a study of OX40 agonist ivuxolimab in advanced cancers. Produced via immunoSEQ multiplex PCR; TCRdb's table is partial and in-frame only. The sample lists tens of thousands of clones; around 87% were seen once. Source: CD4+ or CD8+ T cells sorted from blood, taken in a trial of the OX40 agonist ivuxolimab. These receptors all stem from an adult with an advanced solid tumor such as melanoma, head and neck, liver or kidney cancer.

The chain has TRBV6-5 and TRBJ2-2; perhaps D is TRBD1 or TRBD2 (7 bases each). CDR1 MNHEY and CDR2 SVGAGI come from the germline V gene. V lost 10 bases, J lost 7 bases, and 16 bases lay in between. This CDR3 has 13 amino acids. CDR3 in DNA: TGTGCCACTGCCAGGGGGGGAAGCGGGGAGCTGTTTTTT. It is translated as CATARGGSGELFF.

This CDR3 reads CASLSGSYEQYF. CDR3 DNA sequence: TGTGCCAGCTTGAGCGGGTCCTACGAGCAGTACTTC. The V call is TRBV2, the J call TRBJ2-7; D is possibly TRBD2 (6 bases). Germline assignment: CDR1 SNHLY and CDR2 FYNNEI. V was shortened by 8 bases and J by 1 base, with 9 bases between the two germline ends. The CDR3 extends over 12 amino acids. Looking up the rest from reference TRBV2 and TRBJ2-7 gives the full variable domain: EPEVTQTPSHQVTQMGQEVILRCVPISNHLYFYWYRQILGQKVEFLVSFYNNEISEKSEIFDDQFSVERPDGSNFTLKIRSTKLEDSAMYFCASLSGSYEQYFGPGTRLTVT.

In its sample, this clone was seen once. This chain joins TRBV14 and TRBJ2-7; 8 nucleotides agree with TRBD2. V trimming: 2 bases; J trimming: 6 bases; junction bases outside the gene matches: 9. The CDR3 sequence is 15 residues long. Germline lookup yields CDR1 SGHDN and CDR2 FVKESK. The CDR3 sequence is CASSQPEREMLEQYF. The CDR3 nucleotides read TGTGCCAGCAGCCAACCCGAGCGGGAGATGCTCGAGCAGTACTTC.

The chain carries TRBV19 and TRBJ1-1; the D is unclear. Germline CDR1 is LNHDA and CDR2 is SQIVND (reference sequence). CDR3 length equals 15 residues. V lost 3 bases and J 1 base, leaving 12 bases between the germline ends. CDR3 DNA: TGTGCCAGTAGTATGAGCCCGGGAGGGAACACTGAAGCTTTCTTT. It is translated as CASSMSPGGNTEAFF.

This chain links TRBV2 with TRBJ1-5, with TRBD1 as a possible D gene (6 bases). The CDR3 totals 12 residues. Trimming removed 10 bases at V and 6 bases at J, with 13 bases between. Germline V gives CDR1 SNHLY, CDR2 FYNNEI. The CDR3 here is CATTGTGQPQHF. For the CDR3, the DNA is TGTGCCACTACAGGGACGGGTCAGCCCCAGCATTTT.

The chain is built from TRBV7-3 and TRBJ2-2; D is unresolved. Trimming took 6 bases from V and 5 from J, leaving 7 bases between them. The CDR3 has 12 residues. In germline, CDR1 is SGHTA, CDR2 FQGTGA. CDR3 DNA: TGTGCCAGCAGTGTTGGAACCGGGGAGCTGTTTTTT. Amino acid sequence: CASSVGTGELFF.

The chain has TRBV4-1 and TRBJ1-3; TRBD1 is a possible D gene (6 bases). CDR3 length: 14 residues. Trimming took off 4 bases at V and 8 bases at J, with 15 bases between the two ends. CDR1 and CDR2 (germline): MGHRA, YSYEKL. CDR3 DNA: TGCGCCAGCAGCCCCCATAGGGGGGAGGACACCATATATTTT. Its protein product is CASSPHRGEDTIYF.

V and J are TRBV6-5 and TRBJ1-1; D gene unclear. Per germline, CDR1 MNHEY and CDR2 SVGAGI. The CDR3 totals 13 residues. V was shortened by 4 bases and J by 5 bases, with 11 bases between the two germline ends. The CDR3 region has the DNA TGTGCCAGCAGTTCCACCTATAAGACTGAAGCTTTCTTT. Translated, it gives CASSSTYKTEAFF.

The chain couples TRBV7-2 to TRBJ1-6; 7 bases line up with TRBD1. The CDR3 is 14 amino acids. Per the germline V gene, CDR1 is SGHTA and CDR2 is FQGNSA. The V segment lost 7 bases and the J segment 6 bases; nucleotides outside the gene matches: 6. CDR3 sequence (DNA): TGTGCCAGCAAGGGGGCAGGGTTTAATTCACCCCTCCACTTT. Its protein product is CASKGAGFNSPLHF.

The chain combines TRBV19 with TRBJ2-5, with a weak D call TRBD2 (6 bases). Judging by the DNA end, TRBJ2-7 fits better; the J call may be wrong. The germline V gene encodes CDR1 LNHDA and CDR2 SQIVND (reference sequence). This CDR3 is built from 15 residues. CDR3 bases: TGTGCCAGTACCCTAGTCGCCGGGGGAGGCGGCGAGCAGTACTTC. The encoded protein is CASTLVAGGGGEQYF.

CDR3 nucleotide sequence: TGTGCCAGCAGTTTATACGACGCGGACACTGAAGCTTTCTTT. Translating gives CASSLYDADTEAFF. This chain uses TRBV28 with TRBJ1-1; D is unresolved. The germline V gene encodes CDR1 MDHEN and CDR2 SYDVKM. V was shortened by 1 base and J by 3 bases, with 9 bases between the two germline ends. CDR3 length equals 14 residues.

The chain uses TRBV6-1 and TRBJ2-7; TRBD1 matches at 9 bases. Germline CDR1 reads MNHNS; CDR2 reads SASEGT. The CDR3 is 14 residues long. V was clipped by 5 bases and J by 0 bases; unmatched bases: 2. CDR3 region: CASSPGQGSYEQYF. CDR3 DNA sequence: TGTGCCAGCAGTCCGGGACAGGGCTCCTACGAGCAGTACTTC.

The chain has TRBV11-2 and TRBJ2-2; 11 nucleotides align to TRBD2. The V segment lost 3 bases and the J segment 8 bases; nucleotides outside the gene matches: 5. CDR3 length equals 15 residues. Germline-derived CDR1 and CDR2 are SGHAT and FQNNGV. The CDR3 sequence is CASSLETSGIGELFF. The CDR3 DNA sequence: TGTGCCAGCAGCTTGGAGACTAGCGGGATTGGGGAGCTGTTTTTT.

Note on this clone: The same CDR3 is also encoded by other DNA sequences in this sample. This chain links TRBV27 with TRBJ2-7, with D maybe TRBD1 (6 bases). Looked up from germline, CDR1 is MNHEY and CDR2 is SMNVEV (reference sequence). The CDR3 length is 13 residues. Trimming shortened V by 3 bases and J by 3 bases, and 9 bases separated the two germline ends. For the CDR3, the DNA is TGTGCCAGCAGTTTGGGCAGGGGCTACGAGCAGTACTTC. Translated: CASSLGRGYEQYF.